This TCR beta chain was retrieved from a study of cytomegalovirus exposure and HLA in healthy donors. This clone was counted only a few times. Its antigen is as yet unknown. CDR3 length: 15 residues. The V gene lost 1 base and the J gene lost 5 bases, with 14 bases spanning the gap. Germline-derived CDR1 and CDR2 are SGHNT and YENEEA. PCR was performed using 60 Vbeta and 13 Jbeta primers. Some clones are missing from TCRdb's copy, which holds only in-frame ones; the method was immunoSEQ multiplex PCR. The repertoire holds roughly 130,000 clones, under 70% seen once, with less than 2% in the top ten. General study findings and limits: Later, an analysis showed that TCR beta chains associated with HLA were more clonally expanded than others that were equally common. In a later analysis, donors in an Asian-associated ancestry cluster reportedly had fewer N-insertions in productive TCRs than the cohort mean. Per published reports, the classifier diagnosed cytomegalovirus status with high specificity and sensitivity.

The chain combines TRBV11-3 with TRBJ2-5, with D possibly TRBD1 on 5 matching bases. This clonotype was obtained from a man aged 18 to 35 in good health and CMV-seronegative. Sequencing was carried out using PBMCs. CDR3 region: CASSLGGWGEETQYF. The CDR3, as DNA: TGTGCCAGCAGCTTAGGGGGATGGGGCGAGGAGACCCAGTACTTC.